The text below deals with one T cell receptor (beta chain). What it binds is unknown. These data are taken from a study of T-cell reconstitution after alpha-beta-depleted transplantation in children. Regarding the study as a whole: High day-60 TCRbeta diversity in some patients came from surviving recipient T cells and thymic progenitors.

The authors prepared the TCRbeta library with unique molecular identifiers. TCRdb used MiXCR to reprocess the PCR reads, holding one entry per CDR3 protein. The table records some 110,000 distinct CDR3 sequences, over 9% of them present only once. V lost 4 bases to trimming and J lost 5 bases, with 14 bases between them. The CDR3 consists of 14 residues. Germline CDR1 MNHEY, CDR2 SVGAGI. This sequence was found in a boy younger than 10 with acute lymphoblastic leukemia, due to receive a stem cell transplant. The chain links TRBV6-5 to TRBJ2-5; TRBD1 is a possible D gene (8 bases). Sample: PBMCs, taken before TCRalphabeta/CD19-depleted stem cell transplant. As DNA, the CDR3 is TGTGCCAGCAGTTCAACAGGGGGAGGGGAGACCCAGTACTTC. Amino acid sequence: CASSSTGGGETQYF.